Listed here are 21 T cell receptor beta chains from one sample, sequenced in a study of T cell responses to AZD1222 COVID-19 vaccine (dated by TCRdb to the early 2020s). The library was obtained by the immunoSEQ multiplex PCR assay. This is the immuneACCESS table as TCRdb keeps it, with only in-frame sequences that have V and J called. A part of the clones is gone; compared with another copy, unresolved V genes explain less than half, and the rest is unexplained. This sample lists tens of thousands of clones; 90% to 95% were detected once. Together, the top ten hold 6.3% of the sample. What the time point label conveys for this sample: about 28 days (+/-7) after the second vaccine dose. The sample's treatment or condition, from its label and the paper: meningococcal conjugate vaccine given as trial control. The sample was peripheral blood, taken 28 days after the second dose of the MenACWY control vaccine. These receptors were collected from an adult who received the MenACWY meningococcal vaccine as a control.

The rearrangement links TRBV28 to TRBJ2-2; 9 nucleotides align to TRBD2. From germline, CDR1 is MDHEN and CDR2 SYDVKM. This CDR3 comprises 16 residues. V was pared by 8 bases and J by 6 bases, with 13 bases of the junction left unmatched. This CDR3 is CASGVDEIAGAGELFF. CDR3 DNA sequence: TGTGCCAGCGGAGTGGACGAAATAGCGGGAGCCGGGGAGCTGTTTTTT. Based on the CDR3 plus reference TRBV28 and TRBJ2-2, the full variable domain is DVKVTQSSRYLVKRTGEKVFLECVQDMDHENMFWYRQDPGLGLRLIYFSYDVKMKEKGDIPEGYSVSREKKERFSLILESASTNQTSMYLCASGVDEIAGAGELFFGEGSRLTVL.

A remark on this clone: Germline and junction disagree at one end, which may indicate a read error. The J gene is TRBJ1-2, the V gene TRBV6-1; weak D call: TRBD1 (5 bases). CDR1 is MNHNS and CDR2 is SASEGT in the germline V gene. The CDR3 is 12 amino acids. This CDR3 is CASSEMGGGVNF. CDR3 coding DNA: TGTGCCAGCAGTGAGATGGGCGGAGGGGTAAACTTC.

V and J are TRBV7-9 and TRBJ2-7, with D uncertain. The germline V gene has CDR1 SEHNR and CDR2 FQNEAQ (reference sequence). The V gene lost 0 bases and the J gene lost 6 bases, with 6 bases spanning the gap. This CDR3 contains 12 residues. The CDR3 coding sequence is TGTGCCAGCAGCTTAGCCCCGATCGAGCAGTACTTC. Its translation is CASSLAPIEQYF. Full variable domain (rest looked up from reference TRBV7-9 and TRBJ2-7): DTGVSQNPRHKITKRGQNVTFRCDPISEHNRLYWYRQTLGQGPEFLTYFQNEAQLEKSRLLSDRFSAERPKGSFSTLEIQRTEQGDSAMYLCASSLAPIEQYFGPGTRLTVT.

This sequence joins TRBV5-4 and TRBJ1-2, with TRBD1 identical over 7 bases. This CDR3 contains 14 residues. Losses at the gene ends were 4 bases for V and 5 bases for J; bases not matched to a gene: 8. The germline gives CDR1 SGHNT, CDR2 YYREEE (reference sequence). CDR3 sequence reads: CASSLVQGSYGYTF. DNA for the CDR3: TGTGCCAGCAGCCTAGTACAGGGGAGTTATGGCTACACCTTC.

The chain carries TRBV30 and TRBJ2-5; 7 nucleotides align to TRBD1. The CDR3 runs to 13 residues. Germline V lookup: CDR1 GTSNPN, CDR2 SVGIG (reference sequence). V trimming: 0 bases; J trimming: 4 bases; junction bases outside the gene matches: 2. CDR3 bases: TGTGCCTGGAGTGTACACAGGGGAGAGACCCAGTACTTC. Translation: CAWSVHRGETQYF.

This clone was counted a few times. The rearrangement joins TRBV5-1 to TRBJ1-4, with a possible D match to TRBD1 (5 bases). The CDR3 is 15 residues long. Germline loops: CDR1 SGHRS, CDR2 YFSETQ. V shed 4 bases and J shed 8 bases, with 18 bases lying between them. The CDR3 spells CASSPTGRLEEKLFF. The CDR3 nucleotides read TGCGCCAGCAGCCCCACAGGACGTCTGGAAGAAAAACTGTTTTTT.

This clone appeared a single time. This chain links TRBV21-1 with TRBJ1-2. TRBV21-1 is reported as a pseudogene. The CDR3 is made up of 16 amino acids. The CDR3 spells CASSKWSDESNYGYTF. CDR3 nucleotides: TGTGCCAGCAGCAAATGGTCAGATGAGTCTAACTATGGCTACACCTTC.

J is TRBJ1-5 and V is TRBV24-1; unclear D gene. The CDR3 is 13 amino acids. Trimming took off 3 bases at V and 11 bases at J, with 13 bases between the two ends. The V gene's germline CDR1 is KGHDR and CDR2 SFDVKD. The CDR3: CATSDDRVTAQHF. DNA for the CDR3: TGTGCCACCAGTGATGACCGGGTGACCGCCCAGCATTTT.

This clone was counted a single time. The chain combines TRBV4-3 with TRBJ2-1, with D possibly being TRBD2 (6 bases). Germline CDR1 is LGHNA and CDR2 is YSLEER. The V end lost 0 bases, the J end lost 9 bases, and 18 bases lay between the germline ends. The length of the CDR3 is 16 residues. The CDR3 DNA follows: TGCGCCAGCAGCCAAGAGGGCGGGATATCTTGGAGTGAGCAGTTCTTC. Translating it yields CASSQEGGISWSEQFF.

The CDR3 loop is CASSVGYRGLAPGANVLTF. Here the CDR3 DNA reads TGTGCCAGCAGCGTAGGTTACAGAGGACTAGCGCCTGGGGCCAACGTCCTGACTTTC. The V call is TRBV9, the J call TRBJ2-6; 9 nucleotides align to TRBD2. From germline, CDR1 is SGDLS and CDR2 YYNGEE. The CDR3 is 19 residues long. V was clipped by 0 bases and J by 2 bases; unmatched bases: 9.

The chain joins TRBV6-1 to TRBJ2-7; D is perhaps TRBD2 (7 bases). The CDR3 totals 16 residues. Germline V gene sequence: CDR1 MNHNS, CDR2 SASEGT. V lost 2 bases and J 2 bases, leaving 16 bases between the germline ends. DNA for the CDR3: TGTGCCAGCAGTGAACCCCGTCGGGGGGCTACCTACGAGCAGTACTTC. As protein: CASSEPRRGATYEQYF.

This chain connects TRBV11-1 to TRBJ2-1; D ambiguous. The ends were cut back, 0 bases at V and 5 bases at J, with 14 bases in the middle. The CDR3 consists of 16 residues. Germline CDR1 and CDR2: SGHAT and FQDESV (reference sequence). In DNA, the CDR3 is TGTGCCAGCAGCTTAGCTTCGGGCCGACTGGACAATGAGCAGTTCTTC. Protein: CASSLASGRLDNEQFF.

This clone occurred once. J is TRBJ2-1 and V is TRBV7-3, with D possibly matching TRBD1 (5 bases). This CDR3 comprises 15 residues. The V and J ends lost 8 bases and 2 bases respectively, with 16 bases between them. Per germline, CDR1 SGHTA and CDR2 FQGTGA. This CDR3 is CASSRSQGAYNEQFF. DNA for the CDR3: TGTGCCAGCTCCCGTAGCCAGGGCGCCTACAATGAGCAGTTCTTC.

The chain combines TRBV28 with TRBJ1-3; no reliable D call. Germline V gene data show CDR1 as MDHEN and CDR2 as SYDVKM. V was pared by 3 bases and J by 2 bases, with 14 bases between. The CDR3 spans 16 residues. CDR3 in amino acids: CASSFSTLPPGNTIYF. The CDR3 bases are TGTGCCAGCAGTTTTAGCACCCTCCCCCCTGGAAACACCATATATTTT.

This chain connects TRBV15 to TRBJ1-1, with D hard to call. Germline V lookup: CDR1 LNHNV, CDR2 YYDKDF (reference sequence). V gave up 5 bases and J gave up 5 bases, with 12 bases separating them. The length of the CDR3 is 13 residues. For the CDR3, the DNA is TGTGCCACCAGCGCCATAGGGAAAACTGAAGCTTTCTTT. As protein: CATSAIGKTEAFF.

This chain uses TRBV7-3 with TRBJ2-1; the match to TRBD1 covers 8 bases. V lost 2 bases, J lost 4 bases, and 10 bases stayed unmatched. The germline gives CDR1 SGHTA, CDR2 FQGTGA. The CDR3 covers 17 residues. The CDR3: CASSLSPQGAGYNEQFF. DNA for the CDR3: TGTGCCAGCAGCTTATCCCCTCAGGGGGCGGGATACAATGAGCAGTTCTTC.

The chain uses TRBV7-2 and TRBJ2-5; 7 nucleotides agree with TRBD2. V gave up 5 bases and J gave up 0 bases; unmatched junction bases: 6. CDR3 length: 15 residues. Germline CDR1 SGHTA, CDR2 FQGNSA. The CDR3 reads CASSIGGGYQETQYF. In DNA, the CDR3 is TGTGCCAGCAGCATTGGGGGGGGATACCAAGAGACCCAGTACTTC. Filled out from reference TRBV7-2 and TRBJ2-5, the complete variable domain reads GAGVSQSPSNKVTEKGKDVELRCDPISGHTALYWYRQSLGQGLEFLIYFQGNSAPDKSGLPSDRFSAERTGGSVSTLTIQRTQQEDSAVYLCASSIGGGYQETQYFGPGTRLLVL.

At least ten counts were recorded for this clone. The rearrangement links TRBV18 to TRBJ1-2; D not certain. The length of the CDR3 is 16 residues. CDR1 and CDR2 (germline): KGHSH, LQKENI. Trimming took off 4 bases at V and 5 bases at J, with 20 bases between the two ends. The CDR3 loop is CASSLSGRPIDYGYTF. CDR3 nucleotide sequence: TGTGCCAGCTCACTCTCCGGGAGGCCAATTGATTATGGCTACACCTTC.

The chain uses TRBV28 and TRBJ2-1, with D perhaps matching TRBD1 or TRBD2 (5 bases each). The CDR3 contains 15 residues. Germline V gives CDR1 MDHEN, CDR2 SYDVKM. Between the trimmed V and J ends, which lost 6 bases and 10 bases, there was a span of 22 bases. CDR3 loop: CASRGATGPYREQFF. The CDR3 DNA is TGTGCCAGCAGGGGCGCCACGGGGCCCTATCGGGAGCAGTTCTTC.

This clone was seen just once. The chain couples TRBV7-2 to TRBJ1-1; D may be TRBD1 (5 bases). CDR3 size: 13 residues. Trimming removed 4 bases at V and 1 base at J, with 7 bases between. Germline V gene lookup returns CDR1 SGHTA and CDR2 FQGNSA. Here the CDR3 reads CASSSGQNTEAFF. CDR3 DNA sequence: TGTGCCAGCAGCTCCGGACAGAACACTGAAGCTTTCTTT.

This chain uses TRBV12-3 or TRBV12-4 with TRBJ1-5; D ambiguous. This CDR3 is 12 amino acids long. The V and J ends lost 4 bases and 10 bases respectively, with 11 bases between them. CDR3: CASSSSPSPQHF. The CDR3 bases are TGTGCCAGCAGTTCTAGCCCGAGTCCCCAGCATTTT.